These 18 T cell receptor beta chains came from one sample sequenced in a study of blood T cell repertoires in COVID-19. Clones were sequenced by immunoSEQ multiplex PCR, and TCRdb holds only the in-frame ones, with some missing. Among under 200,000 clones listed, roughly 81% were seen once. The sequencing sample was made of peripheral blood. The receptor source for this set is a woman aged 80 or over with acute or convalescent COVID-19.

The chain recombines TRBV7-2 with TRBJ1-1; perhaps TRBD1 as D (5 bases). With 5 bases removed from V and 3 bases from J, the gap between germline ends came to 13 bases. The germline gives CDR1 SGHTA, CDR2 FQGNSA. CDR3 length: 14 residues. The CDR3 is CASSVQGGDTEAFF. In DNA, the CDR3 is TGTGCCAGCAGCGTCCAGGGAGGGGACACTGAAGCTTTCTTT.

The chain is built from TRBV18 and TRBJ1-2; tentative D call: TRBD1 (6 bases). V lost 2 bases to trimming and J lost 3 bases, with 13 bases between them. CDR3 length: 15 residues. Germline CDR1 KGHSH, CDR2 LQKENI. The CDR3 DNA follows: TGTGCCAGCTCACCAATGGGGGGGCCGTACTATGGCTACACCTTC. Protein sequence: CASSPMGGPYYGYTF.

The CDR3 reads CASSQGSPGSNQPQHF. The CDR3 DNA is TGTGCCAGCAGCCAAGGCTCGCCAGGTTCTAATCAGCCCCAGCATTTT. V and J are TRBV3-1 (or the pseudogene TRBV3-2) and TRBJ1-5; D gene uncertain. CDR3 length: 16 amino acids. V dropped 1 base and J dropped 4 bases, with 14 bases sitting between them. Germline CDR1 and CDR2: LGHDT and YNNKEL (reference sequence).

The chain has TRBV6-2 or TRBV6-3 and TRBJ2-7; 10 positions agree with TRBD2. The germline V gene has CDR1 MNHEY and CDR2 SVGEGT. The CDR3 runs to 16 residues. Unmatched junction bases numbered 12, after V lost 6 bases and J lost 4 bases. CDR3 residues: CASSHPGLAGVYEQYF. CDR3 nucleotides: TGTGCCAGCAGCCACCCCGGGCTAGCGGGAGTGTACGAGCAGTACTTC.

The gene calls are TRBV6-6 and TRBJ2-3, with 12 bases identical to TRBD2. Germline CDR1 reads MNHNY; CDR2 reads SVGAGI (reference sequence). J was trimmed by 5 bases and V by 6 bases; bases with no gene match: 6. This CDR3 region has 15 residues. Here the CDR3 reads CASRPLAGGLDTQYF. The CDR3 DNA follows: TGTGCCAGCAGACCACTAGCGGGAGGTCTAGATACGCAGTATTTT.

The chain couples TRBV19 to TRBJ1-1, with 9 bases matching TRBD1. CDR3 length equals 15 residues. V trimming: 3 bases; J trimming: 3 bases; junction bases outside the gene matches: 5. In germline, CDR1 is LNHDA, CDR2 SQIVND (reference sequence). The CDR3 spells CASSIRGDRDTEAFF. CDR3 coding DNA: TGTGCCAGTAGTATTCGGGGGGACAGGGACACTGAAGCTTTCTTT.

In this sample, this clone turned up once. V gene TRBV5-1 combines with J gene TRBJ2-5; the match to TRBD1 covers 9 bases. Germline V gene sequence: CDR1 SGHRS, CDR2 YFSETQ. V dropped 3 bases and J dropped 4; count of bases not matched to a gene: 10. CDR3 size: 16 residues. The CDR3 sequence is CASSSAGTGIGETQYF. The CDR3 DNA follows: TGCGCCAGCAGCTCAGCCGGGACAGGGATTGGAGAGACCCAGTACTTC.

The chain combines TRBV24-1 with TRBJ2-1; TRBD2 might be the D (6 bases). Per the germline V gene, CDR1 is KGHDR and CDR2 is SFDVKD. The V and J ends lost 4 bases and 7 bases respectively, with 22 bases between them. The CDR3 loop spans 17 amino acids. The CDR3 protein is CATSDPTRAEGWNEQFF. Here the CDR3 DNA reads TGTGCCACCAGTGACCCCACCCGAGCGGAGGGGTGGAATGAGCAGTTCTTC.

This rearrangement joins TRBV5-1 to TRBJ1-2, with TRBD1 matching 11 bases. The germline CDR1 and CDR2 sequences are SGHRS and YFSETQ. This CDR3 spans 15 amino acids. V lost 3 bases to trimming and J lost 3 bases; unmatched junction nucleotides: 4. The CDR3 DNA is TGCGCCAGCAGCTCCCGGGACAGGGGGGACTATGGCTACACCTTC. It is translated as CASSSRDRGDYGYTF.

Points on this clone: An end of the junction differs from the germline gene, which may be a read error. This sequence joins TRBV30 and TRBJ1-6; D might be TRBD1 (5 bases). The length of the CDR3 is 15 residues. Looked up from germline, CDR1 is GTSNPN and CDR2 is SVGIG (reference sequence). The CDR3 region has the DNA TGTGCCTGGGGGATTGGGGCTTCCTCTAATTCACCCCTCCACTTT. The encoded protein is CAWGIGASSNSPLHF.

The chain recombines TRBV6-5 with TRBJ1-5; D might be TRBD1 (6 bases). Trimming stripped 5 bases from V and 7 bases from J, with 15 bases between. The CDR3 spans 14 residues. Germline lookup yields CDR1 MNHEY and CDR2 SVGAGI. The CDR3 sequence: CASSLGYRDQPQHF. The CDR3 DNA is TGTGCCAGCAGTCTTGGATACAGGGACCAGCCCCAGCATTTT.

The chain combines TRBV3-1 (or the pseudogene TRBV3-2) with TRBJ1-2, with 7 bases that match TRBD1. The V and J ends lost 5 bases and 8 bases, in that order; junction bases with no gene match: 5. Germline-derived CDR1 and CDR2 are LGHDT and YNNKEL (reference sequence). The CDR3 length is 12 residues. The CDR3 coding sequence is TGTGCCAGCAGCTCTACAGGGGAAGGCTACACCTTC. It specifies CASSSTGEGYTF.

V usage is TRBV19 and J usage is TRBJ2-4; D may be TRBD1 (6 bases). Germline CDR1 LNHDA, CDR2 SQIVND (reference sequence). The CDR3 contains 17 residues. The ends were cut back, 2 bases at V and 6 bases at J, with 20 bases in the middle. The CDR3 nucleotides are TGTGCCAGTAGTATAACCCGGGACACCTTGATGGGAAACATTCAGTACTTC. Translating it yields CASSITRDTLMGNIQYF.

The V call is TRBV7-9, the J call TRBJ1-6; D possibly corresponds to TRBD1 (5 bases). The V end lost 2 bases, the J end lost 7 bases, and 9 bases lay between the germline ends. Germline CDR1 SEHNR, CDR2 FQNEAQ (reference sequence). The CDR3 extends over 14 amino acids. CDR3 coding DNA: TGTGCCAGCAGCTTAATGGACACCAATTCACCCCTCCACTTT. This encodes CASSLMDTNSPLHF. The complete variable domain, with remaining parts taken from reference TRBV7-9 and TRBJ1-6, reads DTGVSQNPRHKITKRGQNVTFRCDPISEHNRLYWYRQTLGQGPEFLTYFQNEAQLEKSRLLSDRFSAERPKGSFSTLEIQRTEQGDSAMYLCASSLMDTNSPLHFGNGTRLTVT.

This chain connects TRBV28 to TRBJ1-4; maybe TRBD1 (5 bases). Trimming left V 5 bases short and J 6 bases short, with 13 bases between. This CDR3 is 14 amino acids long. The germline V gene encodes CDR1 MDHEN and CDR2 SYDVKM. The CDR3 DNA reads as TGTGCCAGCAGTCCCCCAGGGCCCGATGAAAAACTGTTTTTT. Translating it yields CASSPPGPDEKLFF.

The CDR3: CASSLLALGSYNEQFF. The CDR3 nucleotides are TGTGCCAGCAGCCTCCTGGCCCTAGGATCCTACAATGAGCAGTTCTTC. V usage is TRBV3-1 (or the pseudogene TRBV3-2) and J usage is TRBJ2-1; D ambiguous. Germline CDR1 LGHDT, CDR2 YNNKEL (reference sequence). V lost 4 bases and J 1 base, leaving 14 bases between the germline ends. The CDR3 is made up of 16 amino acids.

V and J are TRBV7-6 and TRBJ1-5; 7 bases fit TRBD1. Germline V gene sequence: CDR1 SGHVS, CDR2 FNYEAQ. This CDR3 is 16 amino acids long. V was clipped by 3 bases and J by 1 base; unmatched bases: 6. The CDR3 reads CASSLATGISNQPQHF. DNA for the CDR3: TGTGCCAGCAGCTTGGCGACAGGGATCAGCAATCAGCCCCAGCATTTT.

V gene TRBV6-5 combines with J gene TRBJ1-3; the D gene is possibly TRBD1 (5 bases). The V end was cut by 9 bases, the J end by 0 bases, with 12 bases between. Germline V gives CDR1 MNHEY, CDR2 SVGAGI. There are 14 residues in the CDR3. The CDR3 region is CASQRGDSGNTIYF. The CDR3 DNA reads as TGTGCCAGTCAACGGGGGGACTCTGGAAACACCATATATTTT.